This entry lists 5 T cell receptor beta chains sequenced from one sample in a study of T-cell memory formation after mild COVID-19. From the 5' RACE reads, TCRdb called clonotypes with MiXCR, one entry per CDR3 protein. Of fewer than 200,000 distinct CDR3 sequences listed, 15% to 20% are singletons. Sequenced: PBMCs or a T cell subset sorted from them (not recorded which). The receptors derive from a man between 18 and 35 years old who had mild COVID-19 (a few samples of this study predate the infection). Cell type and time point are not known.

This clonotype was counted a few times. The CDR3 nucleotides are TGCAGTGCTAGGGGGTTGCAATATGGCTACACCTTC. This sequence encodes CSARGLQYGYTF. The genes are TRBV20-1 and TRBJ1-2, with no clear D. The germline gives CDR1 DFQATT, CDR2 SNEGSKA (reference sequence). This CDR3 spans 12 amino acids. V lost 3 bases, J lost 5 bases, and 10 bases lay in between.

This clonotype turned up a few times. The chain recombines TRBV6-2 or TRBV6-3 with TRBJ1-1; D possibly corresponds to TRBD1 (5 bases). This CDR3 contains 15 residues. The V gene lost 7 bases and the J gene lost 5 bases, with 20 bases spanning the gap. Per germline, CDR1 MNHEY and CDR2 SVGEGT. The CDR3 DNA is TGTGCCAGCACTCCAGCTAGGGGAGCGAATACTGAAGCTTTCTTT. Translating it yields CASTPARGANTEAFF.

The chain uses TRBV5-1 and TRBJ1-2; perhaps TRBD1 as D (6 bases). The V gene lost 5 bases and the J gene lost 0 bases, with 11 bases spanning the gap. The CDR3 has 14 residues. The germline gives CDR1 SGHRS, CDR2 YFSETQ. CDR3 residues: CASRETGTNYGYTF. In DNA, the CDR3 is TGCGCCAGCAGAGAAACAGGGACTAACTATGGCTACACCTTC.

This clonotype turned up a few times. The rearrangement uses TRBV6-5 and TRBJ2-7; TRBD2 is a possible D gene (5 bases). The CDR3 spans 13 residues. Germline loops: CDR1 MNHEY, CDR2 SVGAGI. The ends were cut back, 2 bases at V and 6 bases at J, with 11 bases in the middle. The CDR3 sequence is CASSYTRRGEQYV. Here the CDR3 DNA reads TGTGCCAGCAGTTACACGCGACGGGGCGAGCAGTACGTC.

The V gene is TRBV6-4, the J gene TRBJ1-6, with 9 bases matching TRBD1. This CDR3 is built from 14 residues. Germline V CDR1 and CDR2: MRHNA, SNTAGT. The junction had 4 bases not matched to a gene; V was cut back by 6 bases and J by 7 bases. CDR3 residues: CASSPGQGNSPLHF. The CDR3 nucleotides are TGTGCCAGCAGCCCCGGACAGGGGAATTCACCCCTCCACTTT.